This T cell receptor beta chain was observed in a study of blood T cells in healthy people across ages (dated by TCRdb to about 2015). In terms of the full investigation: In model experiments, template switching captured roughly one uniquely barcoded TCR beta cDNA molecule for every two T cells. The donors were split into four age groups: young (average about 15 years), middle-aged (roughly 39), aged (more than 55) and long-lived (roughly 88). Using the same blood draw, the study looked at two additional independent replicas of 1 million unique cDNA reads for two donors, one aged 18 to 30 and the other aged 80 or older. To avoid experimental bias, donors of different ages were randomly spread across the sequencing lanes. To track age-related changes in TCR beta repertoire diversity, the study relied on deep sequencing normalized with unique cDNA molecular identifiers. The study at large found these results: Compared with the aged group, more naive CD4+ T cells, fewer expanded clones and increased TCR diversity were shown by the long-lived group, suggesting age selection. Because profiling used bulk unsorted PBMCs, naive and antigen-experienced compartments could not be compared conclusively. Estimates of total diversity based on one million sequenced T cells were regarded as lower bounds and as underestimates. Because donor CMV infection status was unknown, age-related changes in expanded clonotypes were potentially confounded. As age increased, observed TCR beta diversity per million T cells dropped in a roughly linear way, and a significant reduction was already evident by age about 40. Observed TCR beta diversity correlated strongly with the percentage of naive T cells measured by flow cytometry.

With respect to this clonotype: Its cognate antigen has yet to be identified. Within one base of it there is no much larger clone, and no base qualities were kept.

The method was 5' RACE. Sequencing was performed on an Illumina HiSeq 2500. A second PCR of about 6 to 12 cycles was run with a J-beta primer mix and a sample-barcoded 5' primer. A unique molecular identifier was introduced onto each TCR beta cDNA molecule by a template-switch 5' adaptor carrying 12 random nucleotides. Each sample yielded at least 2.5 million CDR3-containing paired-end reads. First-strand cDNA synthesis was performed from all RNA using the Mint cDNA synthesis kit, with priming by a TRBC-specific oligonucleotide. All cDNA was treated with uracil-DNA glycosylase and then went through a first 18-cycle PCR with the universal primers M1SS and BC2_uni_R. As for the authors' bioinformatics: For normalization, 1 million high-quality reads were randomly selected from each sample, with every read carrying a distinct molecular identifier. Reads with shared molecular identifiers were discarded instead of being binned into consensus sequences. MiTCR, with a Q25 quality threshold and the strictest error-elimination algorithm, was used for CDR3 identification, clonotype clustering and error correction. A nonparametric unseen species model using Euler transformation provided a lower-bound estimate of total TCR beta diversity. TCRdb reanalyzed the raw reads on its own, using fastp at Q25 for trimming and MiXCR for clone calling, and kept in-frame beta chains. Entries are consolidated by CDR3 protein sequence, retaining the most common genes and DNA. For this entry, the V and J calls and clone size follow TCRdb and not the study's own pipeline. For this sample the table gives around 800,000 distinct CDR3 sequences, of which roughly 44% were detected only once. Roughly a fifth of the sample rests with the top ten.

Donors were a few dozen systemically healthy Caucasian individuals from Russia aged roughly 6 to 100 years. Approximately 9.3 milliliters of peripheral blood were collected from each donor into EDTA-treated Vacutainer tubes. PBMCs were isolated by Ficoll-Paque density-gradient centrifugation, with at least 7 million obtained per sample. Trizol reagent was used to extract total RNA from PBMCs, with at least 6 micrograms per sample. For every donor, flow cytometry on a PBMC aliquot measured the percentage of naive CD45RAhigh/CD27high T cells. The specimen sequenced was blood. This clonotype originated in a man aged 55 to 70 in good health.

The CDR3 loop reads CASSLGGDTHRDTQYF. The DNA is TGCGCCAGCAGCTTGGGGGGAGACACGCACCGAGATACGCAGTATTTT. Recombination joined TRBV5-1 with TRBJ2-3; the D segment could be TRBD2, given 5 matching bases. The germline V gene provides CDR1 SGHRS and CDR2 YFSETQ. Taken from cysteine to phenylalanine, the CDR3 has 16 residues. Only the CDR3 DNA stays, 48 bases, in frame from base 1. V is clipped by 0 bases and J by 5 bases, and the sequence between their germline boundaries is 16 bases long.